This TCR beta chain originates from a study of cytomegalovirus exposure and HLA in healthy donors. Study-wide context: About 180 million T cells yielded roughly 120 million unique TCR beta sequences, as an earlier analysis found. Researchers found that 81% of under 450 genotyped donors fell within the Caucasian-associated ancestry cluster. Study results and limitations: The authors judged a highly shared variant cluster likely a sequencing artifact.

About this clone: No antigen is known for it. The sample carries other DNA sequences with the same CDR3.

PCR amplification relied on 60 Vbeta primers (plus 13 Jbeta primers). Data came from immunoSEQ multiplex PCR; TCRdb stores just in-frame clones and leaves some out. The table has roughly 77,000 clones, around 84% seen once. This CDR3 contains 13 residues. Germline V gene lookup returns CDR1 SNHLY and CDR2 FYNNEI. The V gene end was trimmed by 6 bases and the J gene end by 3 bases; junction bases not matched to a gene: 3. This chain links TRBV2 with TRBJ1-2; 8 positions agree with TRBD1. The TCR sequence derives from a man aged 35-49 years in good health and CMV-seronegative. The sequencing input was PBMCs. CDR3: CASSEDRDYGYTF. In DNA, the CDR3 is TGTGCCAGCAGCGAGGACAGGGACTATGGCTACACCTTC.